This T cell receptor beta chain was recorded in a study of blood T cell repertoires in COVID-19. The overall study: Material from acute and convalescent COVID-19 was sourced from the United States, Italy and Spain. T cells, B-cell-depleted T cells, or PBMCs supplied cDNA or gDNA.

As handled by the study authors: From reference gene primer amplification, estimates of nucleated cell counts were derived. Method: immunoSEQ multiplex PCR; TCRdb's copy keeps in-frame clones and lacks some. The V and J calls and clone size come from that table; D and trimming were worked out from the DNA. This sample carries tens of thousands of clones, roughly 84% of them seen once, and the ten largest clones take 3.5% to 5%. V was trimmed by 2 bases and J by 4 bases, leaving 11 bases between them. Germline values: CDR1 SNHLY, CDR2 FYNNEI. The CDR3 runs to 14 residues. The rearrangement joins TRBV2 to TRBJ1-2; possibly TRBD1 for D (5 bases). The clonotype was recovered from a man older than 75 with active COVID-19. Sequences were obtained from peripheral blood. CDR3 residues: CASSELVGGYGYTF. CDR3 DNA sequence: TGTGCCAGCAGTGAATTAGTGGGGGGCTATGGCTACACCTTC.